The rows below give T cell receptor beta chains drawn from one sample of a study of blood T cell repertoires in COVID-19. Here immunoSEQ multiplex PCR was the method, and the copy in TCRdb shows in-frame clones only, minus some. The top ten hold 1.5% to 2% of the sample, which has 130,000 to 150,000 clones, approximately 89% seen once. The specimen sequenced was peripheral blood. Source of these receptors: a woman between 45 and 65 years old with acute or convalescent COVID-19. The CDR3 runs from the conserved cysteine through the conserved F or W.

>TRBV6-2/TRBV6-3
CASSLRDRGSNQPQHF
>TRBV10-1
CASSNPLAKNIQYF
>TRBV10-3
CAISDNFEAFF
>TRBV11-2
CASSLVQGPPPRYGYTF
>TRBV12-3/TRBV12-4
CASSAPGSRAFF
>TRBV18
CASSPFGALQETQYF
>TRBV28
CASLTGLNSPLHF
>TRBV19
CASNDAGAGRNEKLFF
>TRBV5-6
CASSLGGVTGELFF
>TRBV29-1
CSVEEGGRGYGYTF
>TRBV30
CAWKIGLPNTEAFF
>TRBV3-1/TRBV3-2
CASSQVYSGGGYTF
>TRBV11-3
CASSSVGTGGLDEQFF
>TRBV6-5
CATTSGRTGELFF
>TRBV5-6
CASSSLGAYEQFF
>TRBV12-3/TRBV12-4
CASRGQFTGELFF
>TRBV18
CASSGGNEQFF
>TRBV9
CASSTVWGADTQYF
>TRBV11-2
CASSLVVDTQYF
>TRBV12-3/TRBV12-4
CASSRRQNTEAFF
>TRBV4-1
CASSQWGGPYNEQFF
>TRBV6-5
CASRTDYGREKLFF
>TRBV24-1
CATADSNYGYTF
>TRBV12-3/TRBV12-4
CASSLAENTEAFF
>TRBV3-1/TRBV3-2
CASSQDRLLSSYEQYF
>TRBV7-3
CASSFSGGAVGNEQFF
>TRBV5-1
CASSVGPGQGGYEQYF
>TRBV5-4
CASSLDRSYEQYF
>TRBV19
CASRETGTGNYGYTF
>TRBV5-1
CASSPRGGEGNEQFF
>TRBV7-2
CASSLEPGSDTQYF
>TRBV11-2
CASSPGEETQYF
>TRBV18
CASSFLGRTGADFNYGYTF
>TRBV10-2
CASSESGSGRAIEQYF
>TRBV28
CASYKGRFLYSNQPQHF
>TRBV10-3
CAISESVGSRTGELFF
>TRBV5-4
CASSPGLAGVNEQFF